The 7 T cell receptor beta chains presented below share a single source sample, sequenced in a study of shared clonotypes between healthy human individuals (dated by TCRdb to the early 2020s). The protocol used for the library was the immunoSEQ multiplex PCR assay. Entries here come from immuneACCESS through TCRdb and include only in-frame sequences with V and J called. Some clones fail to appear in such tables; in the studies checked, an unresolved V gene covers under half of the shortfall, and the cause of the remainder is unknown. In this sample the table shows over a million clones, 96% of which occur a single time. The ten largest account for 1% to 1.5% of the sample. Material: naive CD4+ T cells sorted from blood. The cell subset or site tag for this specimen amounts to: CD45RA+ positively selected. All receptors come from a young man in good health.

This clone was observed a single time. The V and J genes are TRBV5-4 and TRBJ2-1; weak D call: TRBD1 (6 bases). CDR3 length: 14 residues. CDR1 is SGHNT and CDR2 is YYREEE in the germline V gene (reference sequence). Trimming shortened V by 4 bases and J by 0 bases, and 8 bases separated the two germline ends. CDR3 sequence: CASSTGSSYNEQFF. CDR3 nucleotide sequence: TGTGCCAGCAGCACAGGGAGCTCCTACAATGAGCAGTTCTTC.

This clone was counted once. The chain has TRBV7-8 and TRBJ2-7, with D perhaps given as TRBD1 or TRBD2 (6 bases each). From germline, CDR1 is SGHVS and CDR2 FQNEAQ. This CDR3 has 14 amino acids. The V gene lost 5 bases and the J gene lost 7 bases, with 18 bases spanning the gap. The CDR3 here is CASSGRDIRGEQYF. The DNA of the CDR3 is TGTGCCAGCAGCGGGCGGGACATCCGGGGAGAGCAGTACTTC.

This clone has just one count. The CDR3 loop is CASSLDALYNEQFF. The CDR3, as DNA: TGTGCCAGCAGCCTGGACGCCCTCTACAATGAGCAGTTCTTC. The genes are TRBV6-5 and TRBJ2-1, with D unclear. The CDR3 consists of 14 residues. CDR1 MNHEY and CDR2 SVGAGI come from the germline V gene. V was shortened by 6 bases and J by 3 bases, with 12 bases between the two germline ends.

The chain couples TRBV19 to TRBJ1-5, with D possibly matching TRBD1 (5 bases). CDR1 LNHDA and CDR2 SQIVND come from the germline V gene (reference sequence). V lost 4 bases to trimming and J lost 7 bases, with 11 bases between them. This CDR3 contains 13 residues. The CDR3 coding sequence is TGTGCCAGTAGTAACCAGGGTGGCCAGCCCCAGCATTTT. As protein: CASSNQGGQPQHF.

This chain uses TRBV7-2 with TRBJ1-1; D uncertain. This CDR3 comprises 15 residues. The ends were cut back, 5 bases at V and 3 bases at J, with 16 bases in the middle. Germline CDR1 SGHTA, CDR2 FQGNSA. CDR3 region: CASSLYTVSDTEAFF. In nucleotides, the CDR3 is TGTGCCAGCAGCCTCTACACCGTTTCGGACACTGAAGCTTTCTTT.

V is TRBV19 and J is TRBJ2-6, with 7 bases identical to TRBD1. Germline values: CDR1 LNHDA, CDR2 SQIVND (reference sequence). The CDR3 contains 17 residues. V was pared by 0 bases and J by 4 bases, with 6 bases of the junction left unmatched. The CDR3, as DNA: TGTGCCAGTAGTATAGAAAGGGGGCTCGCCGGGGCCAACGTCCTGACTTTC. It encodes CASSIERGLAGANVLTF.

The chain couples TRBV19 to TRBJ2-1, with D possibly matching TRBD2 (6 bases). Trimming shortened V by 3 bases and J by 5 bases, and 14 bases separated the two germline ends. The V gene's germline CDR1 is LNHDA and CDR2 SQIVND (reference sequence). The CDR3 spans 15 residues. The DNA of the CDR3 is TGTGCCAGTAGTATTATTAGCGGTAAAAACAATGAGCAGTTCTTC. This sequence encodes CASSIISGKNNEQFF. Looking up the rest from reference TRBV19 and TRBJ2-1 gives the full variable domain: DGGITQSPKYLFRKEGQNVTLSCEQNLNHDAMYWYRQDPGQGLRLIYYSQIVNDFQKGDIAEGYSVSREKKESFPLTVTSAQKNPTAFYLCASSIISGKNNEQFFGPGTRLTVL.